The 6 T cell receptor beta chains given below trace back to one sample, sequenced in a study of Graves' ophthalmopathy and Graves' hyperthyroidism. The sequenced template was RNA, covering the TCR beta CDR3 region. HTBI primers primed a first-round RT-PCR, and a second-round multiplex PCR followed. TCRdb analysed the multiplex PCR reads with MiXCR anew, one entry per CDR3 protein. The sample holds 300,000 to 400,000 distinct CDR3 sequences; 17% are singletons and the top ten take roughly an eighth. Sequencing used peripheral blood. The receptors shown here come from an adult man with Graves' ophthalmopathy.

This clonotype was found many times. This chain joins TRBV7-9 and TRBJ1-2, with D perhaps TRBD1 (6 bases). Germline V gives CDR1 SEHNR, CDR2 FQNEAQ (reference sequence). The ends were cut back, 1 base at V and 8 bases at J, with 14 bases in the middle. CDR3 length: 14 amino acids. The DNA of the CDR3 is TGTGCCAGCAGCTTAGTTGGGGGCCTGGGCGGCTACACCTTC. Its protein product is CASSLVGGLGGYTF.

This rearrangement joins TRBV7-3 to TRBJ1-6; D is unclear. Trimming pared 1 base from V and 7 bases from J, leaving 5 bases between. This CDR3 has 13 amino acids. Germline V gives CDR1 SGHTA, CDR2 FQGTGA. The CDR3 here is CASSLRGNSPLHF. The CDR3 bases are TGTGCCAGCAGCTTAAGAGGGAATTCACCCCTCCACTTT.

This clonotype was seen repeatedly, ten times or more. The chain carries TRBV14 and TRBJ2-7, with D maybe TRBD2 (6 bases). Germline CDR1 and CDR2: SGHDN and FVKESK. Trimming shortened V by 1 base and J by 2 bases, and 12 bases separated the two germline ends. This CDR3 comprises 15 residues. The CDR3: CASSQVGGYAYEQYF. The CDR3 DNA sequence: TGTGCCAGCAGCCAAGTGGGAGGATACGCCTACGAGCAGTACTTC.

This clonotype has a count of ten or more. V gene TRBV20-1 combines with J gene TRBJ1-5; D is undetermined. The CDR3 extends over 14 amino acids. Trimming took 2 bases from V and 1 from J, leaving 9 bases between them. Germline CDR1 and CDR2: DFQATT and SNEGSKA (reference sequence). The CDR3 sequence is CSARTGYSNQPQHF. In DNA, the CDR3 is TGCAGTGCTAGAACCGGGTACAGCAATCAGCCCCAGCATTTT.

This clonotype was detected many times. The chain joins TRBV6-2 or TRBV6-3 to TRBJ2-7; no clear D gene. Germline-derived CDR1 and CDR2 are MNHEY and SVGEGT. V was shortened by 0 bases and J by 3 bases, with 15 bases between the two germline ends. The CDR3 is made up of 16 amino acids. CDR3 sequence: CASSYSSAEPGYEQYF. The CDR3 DNA reads as TGTGCCAGCAGTTACTCGTCGGCGGAGCCTGGCTACGAGCAGTACTTC.

This clonotype was detected many times. V gene TRBV7-8 combines with J gene TRBJ1-5; no definite D call. The CDR3 loop spans 14 amino acids. Germline loops: CDR1 SGHVS, CDR2 FQNEAQ. The V end was cut by 1 base, the J end by 5 bases, with 9 bases between. The CDR3 loop reads CASSLGSGYQPQHF. CDR3 DNA sequence: TGTGCCAGCAGCTTAGGATCGGGGTATCAGCCCCAGCATTTT.